This TCR beta chain was documented in a study of early T cells in non-severe SARS-CoV-2 infection. Across the whole study: Bulk RNA taken from unsorted whole blood was sequenced, leaving chains unpaired. Overall study findings and caveats: The study's VDJdb matching favored anti-spike CD8 responses and missed private and CD4 specificities.

This clonotype has at least ten counts. The antigen is unknown. J lost 6 bases, V lost 2 bases, and 5 bases had no gene match. The CDR3 extends over 15 amino acids. Germline assignment: CDR1 MNHEY and CDR2 SVGEGT. In the library, individual cDNA molecules carried attached unique molecular identifiers. TCRdb ran MiXCR on the 5' RACE reads and lists one entry per CDR3 protein. The sample holds about 83,000 distinct CDR3 sequences; over 9% are singletons and the top ten take just over 6.5%. The V and J genes are TRBV6-2 or TRBV6-3 and TRBJ1-5, with 9 bases identical to TRBD1. This receptor was identified in an adult who was a healthcare worker with PCR-confirmed SARS-CoV-2 infection or an uninfected control (not recorded which). The sample was whole blood. The DNA of the CDR3 is TGTGCCAGCAGTTACAGGACAGGGGCCTTTCAGCCCCAGCATTTT. Amino acids: CASSYRTGAFQPQHF.